Listed below are T cell receptor beta chains from one sample, sequenced in a study of cytotoxic CD8 clonotypes in ibrutinib-treated CLL. Data came from immunoSEQ multiplex PCR; TCRdb stores just in-frame clones and leaves some out. The table shows fewer than 55,000 clones, with more than 55% occurring only once. Sequenced here: PBMCs, sampled after 24 months of ibrutinib treatment. The receptor source for this set is a human donor with chronic lymphocytic leukemia. CDR3s include the opening cysteine and the closing phenylalanine or tryptophan. The D gene is left open where the match is weak. Clone size is not always given. Where it is, it says once, few, many or a class for expanded clones.

D gene | clone size | J gene | V gene | CDR3 DNA | CDR3 protein
TRBD1 | few | TRBJ1-3 | TRBV4-1 | TGCGCCAGCAGCCAAGTGGGGACAGGCCACAGCCCCATATATTTT | CASSQVGTGHSPIYF
. | . | TRBJ1-4 | TRBV5-6 | TGTGCCAGCAGCCCTAGGCACGGAAGGGAAAAACTGTTTTTT | CASSPRHGREKLFF
. | . | TRBJ1-4 | TRBV5-1 | TGCGCCAGCAGCTCCGAAGTAAGGGGGGCAAAACTGTTTTTT | CASSSEVRGAKLFF
TRBD1 | . | TRBJ1-1 | TRBV27 | TGTGCCAGCAGTAGGGGACAGGGGGCATTTGAAGCTTTCTTT | CASSRGQGAFEAFF
. | . | TRBJ2-2 | TRBV6-5 | TGTGCCAGCAGTTCCCGCGAGGGCACCGGGGAGCTGTTTTTT | CASSSREGTGELFF
. | many | TRBJ1-1 | TRBV2 | TGTGCCAGCACATACGGGAACACTGAAGCTTTCTTT | CASTYGNTEAFF
TRBD1 | few | TRBJ2-3 | TRBV5-4 | TGTGCCAGCAGCCCCAGACAGGGGGTTAAAGATACGCAGTATTTT | CASSPRQGVKDTQYF
TRBD1 | . | TRBJ2-1 | TRBV7-7 | TGTGCCAGCAGCTTAGCGGGACAGGGGTACAATGAGCAGTTCTTC | CASSLAGQGYNEQFF
. | . | TRBJ2-1 | TRBV13 | TGTGCCAGCAGCTTGGACGGACTGAGCTCCTACAATGAGCAGTTCTTC | CASSLDGLSSYNEQFF
. | . | TRBJ1-3 | TRBV2 | TGTGCCAGCATCGACAGGATCTCTGGAAACACCATATATTTT | CASIDRISGNTIYF
. | . | TRBJ2-7 | TRBV5-4 | TGTGCCAGCAGCCCGCAAATGGGGGCCGAGCAGTACTTC | CASSPQMGAEQYF
. | few | TRBJ1-1 | TRBV10-1 | TGCGCCAGCAGGGGGGAGCTAACTAACACTGAAGCTTTCTTT | CASRGELTNTEAFF
TRBD2 | . | TRBJ2-7 | TRBV25-1 | TGTGCCAGCCGAACTAGCGGGAGCTCCTACGAGCAGTACTTC | CASRTSGSSYEQYF
. | . | TRBJ1-2 | TRBV28 | TGTGCCAGCAGCCGCTCCGGGGGTCCTATTGGCTACACCTTC | CASSRSGGPIGYTF
. | once | TRBJ2-2 | TRBV18 | TGTGCCAGCTCACCATCCGCAACCGGGGAGCTGTTTTTT | CASSPSATGELFF
. | . | TRBJ1-3 | TRBV11-2 | TGTGCCAGCAGCCCGGTGGCAGGTTCTGGAAACACCATATATTTT | CASSPVAGSGNTIYF
. | . | TRBJ1-4 | TRBV29-1 | TGCAGCGTTGCAAAGGGGATTAATGAAAAACTGTTTTTT | CSVAKGINEKLFF
. | . | TRBJ1-2 | TRBV9 | TGTGCCAGCAGCGTAGACCTGTGGGCTGGCTACACCTTC | CASSVDLWAGYTF
. | many | TRBJ2-7 | TRBV5-6 | TGTGCCAGCAGCTTGGTACAGTTCTACGAGCAGTACTTC | CASSLVQFYEQYF
TRBD2 | few | TRBJ2-7 | TRBV2 | TGTGCCGGAACCGGGGACTATGCCCCATCCGAGCAGTACTTC | CAGTGDYAPSEQYF
. | . | TRBJ2-7 | TRBV10-3 | TGTGCCACCAACGCAGGGAGGTACGAGCAGTACTTC | CATNAGRYEQYF
TRBD1 | . | TRBJ1-1 | TRBV6-5 | TGTGCCAGCAGTTTACAGGGGGCTAACCCTGAAGCTTTCTTT | CASSLQGANPEAFF